This TCR beta chain was sequenced in a study of cytomegalovirus exposure and HLA in healthy donors (dated by TCRdb to the late 2010s). A note on the overall study: The 500 to 700 repertoires of the first cohort and the approximately 130 validation repertoires were produced on the same platform, according to a later analysis. High-throughput TCR immunosequencing, statistical association of individual TCRs with disease status, and machine learning were combined to predict cytomegalovirus infection status. A separate validation cohort of approximately 130 different subjects was used in addition to the roughly 700-subject first cohort. The aim of the study was to test whether cataloging public T cell receptors could identify signatures of past pathogen exposure.

Library preparation employed the immunoSEQ multiplex PCR assay. The paper's processing steps were these. A statistical classification framework was built to diagnose cytomegalovirus status from the catalog of TCR beta chain sequences. TCRdb retrieved this table from immuneACCESS and kept in-frame rearrangements only. Not all clones are present; in checked studies, unresolved V genes account for under half, and no reason is known for the remainder. The DNA gave D and trimming, while V, J and clone size come from that table. This sample holds roughly 330,000 clones; around 90% were observed only once. Of the sample, approximately 1.1% falls within the top ten clones. Broader findings and caveats from the paper: In vitro tests confirmed that a few of the cytomegalovirus-associated TCR beta chains recognize cytomegalovirus antigens. The authors suggested that the approach could potentially be generalized to other disease states and immunological phenotypes. While some public TCRs were present in many individuals, most TCR sequences turned up only very rarely across donors. The study gave a list of around 170 TCR beta chains associated with cytomegalovirus. In a later analysis, TCRs clustered in the first cohort were found to also tend to co-occur in the approximately 120 validation repertoires, with over 90% of cluster scores above 0. Cytomegalovirus status was reported to be diagnosed by the classifier with high specificity and sensitivity in both the original and validation cohorts. A later analysis lacked HLA typing for the validation cohort, so it scored co-occurrence in that cohort across all 110 or so repertoires.

Separate from the approximately 700-subject first cohort, the validation cohort of roughly 110 subjects was the group to which the donors belonged. In the germline V gene (reference sequence), CDR1 corresponds to LNHDA and CDR2 to SQIVND. The CDR3 contains 14 residues, cysteine and phenylalanine counted. Only the CDR3 DNA stays, 42 bases, in frame from base 1. V drops 9 bases and J drops 8 bases, leaving 20 bases in between. To note about this clone: Its antigen remains unidentified. Per-nucleotide qualities are absent, and no much larger clonotype sits a single base away.

The receptor was isolated from a woman aged 25-40 years in good health and CMV-seropositive. Sequences were obtained from PBMCs. The sequence links TRBV19 to TRBJ2-1, with TRBD1 as a weak D call on 6 bases. The CDR3 amino acid sequence is: CARNPRGPLDEQFF. The bases are TGTGCCAGGAACCCCAGGGGTCCTCTGGATGAGCAGTTCTTC.